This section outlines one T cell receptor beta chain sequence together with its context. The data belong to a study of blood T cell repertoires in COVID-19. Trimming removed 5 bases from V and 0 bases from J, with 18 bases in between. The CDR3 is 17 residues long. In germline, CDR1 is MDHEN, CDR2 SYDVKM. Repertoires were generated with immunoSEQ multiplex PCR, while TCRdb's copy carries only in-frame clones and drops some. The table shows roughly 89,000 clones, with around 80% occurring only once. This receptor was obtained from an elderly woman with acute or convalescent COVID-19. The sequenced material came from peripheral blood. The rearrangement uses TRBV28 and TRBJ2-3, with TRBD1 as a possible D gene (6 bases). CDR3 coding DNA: TGTGCCAGCAGTCTGACCCTACAGGGAACTAGCACAGATACGCAGTATTTT. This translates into CASSLTLQGTSTDTQYF.